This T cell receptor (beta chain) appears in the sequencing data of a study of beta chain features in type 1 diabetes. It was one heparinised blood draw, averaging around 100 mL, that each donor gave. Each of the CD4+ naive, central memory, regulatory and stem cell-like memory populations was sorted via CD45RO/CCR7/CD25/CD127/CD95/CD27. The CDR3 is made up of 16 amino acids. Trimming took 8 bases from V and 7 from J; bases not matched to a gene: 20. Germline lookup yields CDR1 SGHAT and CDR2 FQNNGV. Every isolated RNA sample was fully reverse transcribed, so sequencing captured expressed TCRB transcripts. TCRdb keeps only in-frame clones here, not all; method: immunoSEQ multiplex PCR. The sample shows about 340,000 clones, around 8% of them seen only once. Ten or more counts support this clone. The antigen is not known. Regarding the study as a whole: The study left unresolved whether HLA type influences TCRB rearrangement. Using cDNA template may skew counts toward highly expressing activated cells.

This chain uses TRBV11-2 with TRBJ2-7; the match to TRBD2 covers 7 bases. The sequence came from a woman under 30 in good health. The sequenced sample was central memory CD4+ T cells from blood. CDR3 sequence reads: CASLNPEGGSNREQYF. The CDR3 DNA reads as TGTGCCAGCCTCAACCCCGAGGGCGGGAGCAATAGGGAGCAGTACTTC.